One and the same sample provided the 5 T cell receptor beta chains below, sequenced in a study of cytomegalovirus exposure and HLA in healthy donors. PCR amplification relied on 60 Vbeta primers (plus 13 Jbeta primers). The assay was immunoSEQ multiplex PCR, and TCRdb's table has in-frame clones only and misses some. The table shows 60,000 to 75,000 clones, with 55% to 70% occurring only once. Sequencing used PBMCs. Source of these receptors: a woman aged 45-60 years in good health and CMV-seronegative.

The table lists this clone with a count of one. The chain links TRBV28 to TRBJ2-3; 8 positions match TRBD2. CDR1 and CDR2 from the germline V gene are MDHEN and SYDVKM. The CDR3 loop spans 20 amino acids. With V trimmed by 6 bases and J by 1 base, 21 bases remained unmatched. CDR3 loop: CASSSPGLESGRGGTDTQYF. CDR3 in DNA: TGTGCCAGCAGCTCACCGGGACTAGAAAGCGGGAGAGGGGGCACAGATACGCAGTATTTT.

The chain joins TRBV6-5 to TRBJ2-2; 9 nucleotides line up with TRBD1. Germline V CDR1 and CDR2: MNHEY, SVGAGI. Losses at the gene ends were 6 bases for V and 1 base for J; bases not matched to a gene: 0. This CDR3 has 14 residues. The CDR3 loop is CASRGQGNTGELFF. The DNA for the CDR3 is TGTGCCAGCAGGGGACAGGGGAACACCGGGGAGCTGTTTTTT.

This clone showed up just a few times. V usage is TRBV15 and J usage is TRBJ2-7, with 10 bases fitting TRBD2. Germline CDR1 LNHNV, CDR2 YYDKDF (reference sequence). CDR3 length equals 16 residues. V lost 0 bases and J lost 6; bases outside the gene matches: 8. As DNA, the CDR3 is TGTGCCACCAGCAGAGAGGCTAGCGGGAGTGTACGCGAGCAGTACTTC. This translates into CATSREASGSVREQYF.

The chain has TRBV27 and TRBJ2-7; 7 nucleotides line up with TRBD1. Germline V gene lookup returns CDR1 MNHEY and CDR2 SMNVEV (reference sequence). This CDR3 contains 14 residues. After removal of 5 bases from V and 6 bases from J, the junction contained 10 bases not matched to a gene. CDR3 region: CASSPRQGVGEQYF. The CDR3 DNA sequence: TGTGCCAGCAGTCCGAGACAGGGTGTGGGCGAGCAGTACTTC.

The chain uses TRBV28 and TRBJ1-1, with a tentative D call TRBD1 (6 bases). Germline values: CDR1 MDHEN, CDR2 SYDVKM. V lost 6 bases and J 1 base, leaving 18 bases between the germline ends. The CDR3 totals 16 residues. In DNA, the CDR3 is TGTGCCAGCAGACCAACCCACAGGGAATGGAACACTGAAGCTTTCTTT. Its protein product is CASRPTHREWNTEAFF.